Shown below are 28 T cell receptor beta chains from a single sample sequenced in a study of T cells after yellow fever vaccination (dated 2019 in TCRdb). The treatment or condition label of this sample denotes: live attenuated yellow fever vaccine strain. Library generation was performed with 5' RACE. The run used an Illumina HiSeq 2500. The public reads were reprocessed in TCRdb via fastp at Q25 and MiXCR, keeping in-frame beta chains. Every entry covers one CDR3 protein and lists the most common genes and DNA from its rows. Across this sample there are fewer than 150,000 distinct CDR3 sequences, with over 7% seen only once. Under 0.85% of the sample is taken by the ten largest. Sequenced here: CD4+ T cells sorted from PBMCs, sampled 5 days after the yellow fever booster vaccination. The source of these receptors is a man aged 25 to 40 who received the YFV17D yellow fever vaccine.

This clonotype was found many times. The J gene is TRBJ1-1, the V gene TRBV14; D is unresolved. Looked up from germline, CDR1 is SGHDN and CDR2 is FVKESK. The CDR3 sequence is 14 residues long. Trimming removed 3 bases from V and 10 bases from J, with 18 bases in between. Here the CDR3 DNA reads TGTGCCAGCAGCCAGGGCCTTCGAGAAATTAGAGCTTTCTTT. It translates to CASSQGLREIRAFF.

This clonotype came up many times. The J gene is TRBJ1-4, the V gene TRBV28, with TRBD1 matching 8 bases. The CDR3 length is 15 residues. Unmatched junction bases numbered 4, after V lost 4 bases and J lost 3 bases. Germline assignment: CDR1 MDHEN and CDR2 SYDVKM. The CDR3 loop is CASSSPTGANEKLFF. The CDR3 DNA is TGTGCCAGCAGTTCCCCGACAGGGGCTAATGAAAAACTGTTTTTT. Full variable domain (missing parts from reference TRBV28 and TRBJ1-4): DVKVTQSSRYLVKRTGEKVFLECVQDMDHENMFWYRQDPGLGLRLIYFSYDVKMKEKGDIPEGYSVSREKKERFSLILESASTNQTSMYLCASSSPTGANEKLFFGSGTQLSVL.

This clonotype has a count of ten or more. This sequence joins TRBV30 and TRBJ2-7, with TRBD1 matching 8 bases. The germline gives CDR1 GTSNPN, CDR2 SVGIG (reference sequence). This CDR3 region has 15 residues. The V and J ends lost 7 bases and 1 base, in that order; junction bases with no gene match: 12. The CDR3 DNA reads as TGTGCCTTCCAGGACAGGGTGGTTCGGTCCTACGAGCAGTACTTC. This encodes CAFQDRVVRSYEQYF. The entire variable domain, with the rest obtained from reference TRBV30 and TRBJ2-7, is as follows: SQTIHQWPATLVQPVGSPLSLECTVEGTSNPNLYWYRQAAGRGLQLLFYSVGIGQISSEVPQNLSASRPQDRQFILSSKKLLLSDSGFYLCAFQDRVVRSYEQYFGPGTRLTVT.

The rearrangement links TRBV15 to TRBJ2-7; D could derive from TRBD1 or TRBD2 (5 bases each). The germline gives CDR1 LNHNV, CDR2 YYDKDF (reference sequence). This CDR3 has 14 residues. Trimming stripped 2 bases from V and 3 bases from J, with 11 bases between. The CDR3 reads CATSRPRDGYEQYF. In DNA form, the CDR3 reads TGTGCCACCAGCAGACCCCGGGACGGCTACGAGCAGTACTTC.

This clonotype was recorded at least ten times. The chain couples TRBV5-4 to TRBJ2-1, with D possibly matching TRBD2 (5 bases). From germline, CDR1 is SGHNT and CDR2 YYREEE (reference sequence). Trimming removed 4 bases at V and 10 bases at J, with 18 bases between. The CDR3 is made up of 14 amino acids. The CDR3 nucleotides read TGTGCCAGCAGCCCGGGGTTTGAATTGCAAGAGCAGTTCTTC. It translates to CASSPGFELQEQFF.

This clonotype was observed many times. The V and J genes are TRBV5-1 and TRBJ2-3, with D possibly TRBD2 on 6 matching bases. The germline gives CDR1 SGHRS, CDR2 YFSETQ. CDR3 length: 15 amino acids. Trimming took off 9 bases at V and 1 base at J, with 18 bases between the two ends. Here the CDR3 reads CATSRHGGGTDTQYF. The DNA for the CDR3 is TGCGCCACCTCCCGTCACGGCGGGGGCACAGATACGCAGTATTTT. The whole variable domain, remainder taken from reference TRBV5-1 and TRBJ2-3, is KAGVTQTPRYLIKTRGQQVTLSCSPISGHRSVSWYQQTPGQGLQFLFEYFSETQRNKGNFPGRFSGRQFSNSRSEMNVSTLELGDSALYLCATSRHGGGTDTQYFGPGTRLTVL.

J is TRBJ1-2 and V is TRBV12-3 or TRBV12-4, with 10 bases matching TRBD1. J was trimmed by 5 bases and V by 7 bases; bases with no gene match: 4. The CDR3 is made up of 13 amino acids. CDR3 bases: TGTGCCAGCAACCCGGGACAGGGGTATGGCTACACCTTC. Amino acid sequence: CASNPGQGYGYTF.

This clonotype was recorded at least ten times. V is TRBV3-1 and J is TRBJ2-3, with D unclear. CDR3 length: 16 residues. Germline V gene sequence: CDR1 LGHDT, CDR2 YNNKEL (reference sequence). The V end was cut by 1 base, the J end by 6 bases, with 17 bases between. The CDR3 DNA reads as TGTGCCAGCAGCCAAGGTCTACGACTCCGTCCGGATACGCAGTATTTT. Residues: CASSQGLRLRPDTQYF.

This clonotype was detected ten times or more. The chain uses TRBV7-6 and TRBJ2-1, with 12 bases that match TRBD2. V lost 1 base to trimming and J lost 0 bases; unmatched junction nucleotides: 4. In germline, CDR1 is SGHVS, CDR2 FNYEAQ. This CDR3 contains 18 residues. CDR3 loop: CASSLGLAGVHSYNEQFF. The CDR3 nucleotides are TGTGCCAGCAGCTTAGGACTAGCGGGGGTTCACTCCTACAATGAGCAGTTCTTC. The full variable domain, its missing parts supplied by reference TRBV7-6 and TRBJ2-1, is GAGVSQSPRYKVTKRGQDVALRCDPISGHVSLYWYRQALGQGPEFLTYFNYEAQQDKSGLPNDRFSAERPEGSISTLTIQRTEQRDSAMYRCASSLGLAGVHSYNEQFFGPGTRLTVL.

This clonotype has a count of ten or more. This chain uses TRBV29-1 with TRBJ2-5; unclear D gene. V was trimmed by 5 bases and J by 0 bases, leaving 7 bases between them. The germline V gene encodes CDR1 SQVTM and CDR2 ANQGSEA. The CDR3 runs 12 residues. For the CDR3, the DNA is TGCAGCGTTTCTTTCTACCAAGAGACCCAGTACTTC. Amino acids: CSVSFYQETQYF.

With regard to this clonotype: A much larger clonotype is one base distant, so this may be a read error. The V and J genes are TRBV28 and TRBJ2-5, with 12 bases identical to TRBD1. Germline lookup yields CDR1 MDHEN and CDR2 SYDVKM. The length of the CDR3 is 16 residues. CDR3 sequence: CVSSLGDRGLPAIKYF. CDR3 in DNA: TGTGTCAGCAGTCTCGGGGACAGGGGGCTACCGGCGATTAAGTACTTC.

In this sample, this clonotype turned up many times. As DNA, the CDR3 is TGCAGCGTTGGAAGACCTCCCTACGAGCAGTACTTC. Its translation is CSVGRPPYEQYF. This chain links TRBV29-1 with TRBJ2-7; D gene ambiguous. The CDR3 has 12 residues. Trimming left V 4 bases short and J 2 bases short, with 9 bases between. Per germline, CDR1 SQVTM and CDR2 ANQGSEA.

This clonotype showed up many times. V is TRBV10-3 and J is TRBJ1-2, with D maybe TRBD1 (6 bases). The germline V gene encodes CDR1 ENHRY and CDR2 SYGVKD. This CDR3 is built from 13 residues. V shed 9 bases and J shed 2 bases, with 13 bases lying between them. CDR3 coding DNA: TGTGCCATTGCAGGGGAGATAAACTATGGCTACACCTTC. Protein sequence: CAIAGEINYGYTF.

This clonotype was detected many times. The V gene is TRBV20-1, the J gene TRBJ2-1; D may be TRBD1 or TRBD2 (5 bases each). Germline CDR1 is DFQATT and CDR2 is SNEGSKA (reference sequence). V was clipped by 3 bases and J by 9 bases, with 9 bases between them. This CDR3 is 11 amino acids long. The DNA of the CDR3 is TGCAGTGCTAGTCCCGGGGCTGAGCAGTTCTTC. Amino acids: CSASPGAEQFF.

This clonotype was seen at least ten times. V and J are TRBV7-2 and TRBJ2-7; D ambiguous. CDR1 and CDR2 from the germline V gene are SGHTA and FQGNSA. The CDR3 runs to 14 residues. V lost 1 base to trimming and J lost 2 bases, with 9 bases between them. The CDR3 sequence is CASSLVLSAYEQYF. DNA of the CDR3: TGTGCCAGCAGCTTAGTTTTGAGCGCCTACGAGCAGTACTTC. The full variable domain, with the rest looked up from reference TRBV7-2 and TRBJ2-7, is GAGVSQSPSNKVTEKGKDVELRCDPISGHTALYWYRQSLGQGLEFLIYFQGNSAPDKSGLPSDRFSAERTGGSVSTLTIQRTQQEDSAVYLCASSLVLSAYEQYFGPGTRLTVT.

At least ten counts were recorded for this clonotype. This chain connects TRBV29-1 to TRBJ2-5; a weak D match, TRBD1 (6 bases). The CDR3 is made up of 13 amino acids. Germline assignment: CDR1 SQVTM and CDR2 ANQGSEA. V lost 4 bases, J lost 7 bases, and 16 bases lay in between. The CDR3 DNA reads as TGCAGCGTTGGAGGGTCTCGAGGGGGGACCCAGTACTTC. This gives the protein CSVGGSRGGTQYF.

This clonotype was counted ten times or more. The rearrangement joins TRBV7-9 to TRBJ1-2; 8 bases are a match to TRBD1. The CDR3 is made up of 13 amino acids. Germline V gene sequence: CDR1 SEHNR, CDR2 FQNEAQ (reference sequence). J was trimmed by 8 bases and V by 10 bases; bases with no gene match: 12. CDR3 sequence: CATTVQGASGYTF. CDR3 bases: TGTGCCACCACGGTTCAGGGGGCGTCGGGCTACACCTTC. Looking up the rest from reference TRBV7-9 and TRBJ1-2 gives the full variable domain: DTGVSQNPRHKITKRGQNVTFRCDPISEHNRLYWYRQTLGQGPEFLTYFQNEAQLEKSRLLSDRFSAERPKGSFSTLEIQRTEQGDSAMYLCATTVQGASGYTFGSGTRLTVV.

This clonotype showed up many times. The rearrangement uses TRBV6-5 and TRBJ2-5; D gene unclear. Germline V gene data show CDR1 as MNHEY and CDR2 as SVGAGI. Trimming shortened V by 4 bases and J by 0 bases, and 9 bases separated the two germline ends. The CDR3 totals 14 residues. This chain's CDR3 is CASSWSSYQETQYF. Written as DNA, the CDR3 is TGTGCCAGCAGTTGGTCTTCGTACCAAGAGACCCAGTACTTC.

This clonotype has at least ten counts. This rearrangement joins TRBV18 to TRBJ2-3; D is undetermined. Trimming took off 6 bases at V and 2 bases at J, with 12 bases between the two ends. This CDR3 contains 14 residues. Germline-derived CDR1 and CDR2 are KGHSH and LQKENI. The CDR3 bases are TGTGCCAGCTCCCCAGTTGACAACACAGATACGCAGTATTTT. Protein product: CASSPVDNTDTQYF.

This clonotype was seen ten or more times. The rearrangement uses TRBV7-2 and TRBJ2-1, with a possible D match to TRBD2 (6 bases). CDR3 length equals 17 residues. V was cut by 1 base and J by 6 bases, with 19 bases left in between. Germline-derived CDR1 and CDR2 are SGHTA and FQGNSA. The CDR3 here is CASSLVGFREFGNEQFF. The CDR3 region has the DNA TGTGCCAGCAGCTTAGTAGGGTTTCGGGAGTTTGGCAATGAGCAGTTCTTC.

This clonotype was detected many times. CDR3 loop: CASSSPRPAGGSYEQYF. The DNA for the CDR3 is TGTGCCAGCTCGTCCCCCCGGCCAGCGGGAGGATCCTACGAGCAGTACTTC. This chain uses TRBV18 with TRBJ2-7; 9 bases fit TRBD2. Germline V gives CDR1 KGHSH, CDR2 LQKENI. V was clipped by 6 bases and J by 1 base; unmatched bases: 13. This CDR3 spans 17 amino acids.

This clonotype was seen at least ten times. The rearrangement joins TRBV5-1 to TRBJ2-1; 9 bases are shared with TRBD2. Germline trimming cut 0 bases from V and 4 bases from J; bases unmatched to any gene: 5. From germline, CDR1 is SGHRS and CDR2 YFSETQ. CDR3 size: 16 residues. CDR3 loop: CASSLAPSGTYNEQFF. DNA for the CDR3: TGCGCCAGCAGCTTGGCCCCTAGCGGGACGTACAATGAGCAGTTCTTC. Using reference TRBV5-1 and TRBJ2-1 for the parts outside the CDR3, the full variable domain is KAGVTQTPRYLIKTRGQQVTLSCSPISGHRSVSWYQQTPGQGLQFLFEYFSETQRNKGNFPGRFSGRQFSNSRSEMNVSTLELGDSALYLCASSLAPSGTYNEQFFGPGTRLTVL.

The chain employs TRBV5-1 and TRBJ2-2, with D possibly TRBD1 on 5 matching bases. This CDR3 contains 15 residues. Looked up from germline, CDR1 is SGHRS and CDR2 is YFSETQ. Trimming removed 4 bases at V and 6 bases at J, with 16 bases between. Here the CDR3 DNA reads TGCGCCAGCAGCCCCAGGGTGTTTTACGCCGGGGAGCTGTTTTTT. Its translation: CASSPRVFYAGELFF. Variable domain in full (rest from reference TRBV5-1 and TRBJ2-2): KAGVTQTPRYLIKTRGQQVTLSCSPISGHRSVSWYQQTPGQGLQFLFEYFSETQRNKGNFPGRFSGRQFSNSRSEMNVSTLELGDSALYLCASSPRVFYAGELFFGEGSRLTVL.

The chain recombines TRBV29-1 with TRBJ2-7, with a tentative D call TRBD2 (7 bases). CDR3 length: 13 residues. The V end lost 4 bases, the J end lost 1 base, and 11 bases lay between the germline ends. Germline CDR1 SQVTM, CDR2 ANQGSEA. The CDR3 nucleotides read TGCAGCGTTGGGGGGGGACAATCCTACGAGCAGTACTTC. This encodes CSVGGGQSYEQYF.

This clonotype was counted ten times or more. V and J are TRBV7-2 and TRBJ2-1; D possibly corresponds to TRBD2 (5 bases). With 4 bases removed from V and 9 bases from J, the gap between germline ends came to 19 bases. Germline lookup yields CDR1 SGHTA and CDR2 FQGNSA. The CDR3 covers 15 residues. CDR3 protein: CASSSTRSKSGEQFF. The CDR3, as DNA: TGTGCCAGCAGCTCCACTAGGAGTAAGAGCGGTGAGCAGTTCTTC.

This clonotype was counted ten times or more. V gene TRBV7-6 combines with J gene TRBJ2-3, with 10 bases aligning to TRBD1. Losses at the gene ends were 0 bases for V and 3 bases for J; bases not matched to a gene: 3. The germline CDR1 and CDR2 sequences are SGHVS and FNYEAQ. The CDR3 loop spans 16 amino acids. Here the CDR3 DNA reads TGTGCCAGCAGCTTAGCGCCGGGACAGGGGACAGATACGCAGTATTTT. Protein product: CASSLAPGQGTDTQYF.

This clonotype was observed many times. The CDR3 is CASSVGHFTYNEQFF. In DNA, the CDR3 is TGTGCCAGCAGCGTGGGACATTTTACTTACAATGAGCAGTTCTTC. J is TRBJ2-1 and V is TRBV5-6; weak D call: TRBD1 (6 bases). The length of the CDR3 is 15 residues. CDR1 and CDR2 from the germline V gene are SGHDT and YYEEEE. V gave up 4 bases and J gave up 4 bases, with 15 bases separating them.

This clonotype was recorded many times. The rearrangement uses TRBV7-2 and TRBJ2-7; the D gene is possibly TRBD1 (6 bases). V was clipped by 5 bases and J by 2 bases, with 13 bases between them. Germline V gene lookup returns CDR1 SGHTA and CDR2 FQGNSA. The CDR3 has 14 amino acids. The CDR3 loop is CASSPRQVPYEQYF. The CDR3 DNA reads TGTGCCAGCAGCCCCCGACAGGTACCCTACGAGCAGTACTTC.